The 5 T cell receptor beta chains below come from one sample, sequenced in a study of regulatory and conventional T cells in RAG deficiency. Clones were sequenced by immunoSEQ multiplex PCR, and TCRdb holds only the in-frame ones, with some missing. Found here are thousands of clones, approximately 93% of them singletons; the top ten hold roughly 1.5%. Blood CD4+ CD25-high CD127-low regulatory T cells supplied the genomic DNA template. This same sample was also taken into another study, of regulatory T cells. That report notes: Primers: 52 TRBV forward and 13 TRBJ reverse.

Input material: CD127- CD25+ CD4+ Tregs sorted from blood. These TCRs come from a human donor in good health.

The chain links TRBV5-5 to TRBJ1-5; weak D call: TRBD1 (6 bases). The germline CDR1 and CDR2 sequences are SGHKS and YYEKEE (reference sequence). The CDR3 runs to 13 residues. Trimming stripped 3 bases from V and 2 bases from J, with 6 bases between. The CDR3 DNA is TGTGCCAGCAGCTACAGGGGCAATCAGCCCCAGCATTTT. This gives the protein CASSYRGNQPQHF.

V and J are TRBV12-2 and TRBJ2-3; TRBD2 reflects the table's D call only, with no check against the DNA. TRBV12-2 is a pseudogene locus. This CDR3 spans 20 amino acids. The chain's CDR3 is CASRFPPYLRENRGTDTQYF. Here the CDR3 DNA reads TGTGCAAGTCGCTTCCCTCCTTATTTACGGGAGAATCGGGGCACAGATACGCAGTATTTT.

The chain recombines TRBV7-9 with TRBJ2-5; weak D call: TRBD1 (6 bases). The end of the DNA aligns better with TRBJ2-7, so the J call may be wrong. The CDR3 has 13 residues. Germline CDR1 is SEHNR and CDR2 is FQNEAQ (reference sequence). In DNA form, the CDR3 reads TGTGCCAGCAGTAAGGGGACACCCTACGAGCAGTACTTC. Its protein is CASSKGTPYEQYF.

The rearrangement uses TRBV5-4 and TRBJ1-2; no firm D call. V was clipped by 3 bases and J by 8 bases, with 14 bases between them. The V gene's germline CDR1 is SGHNT and CDR2 YYREEE (reference sequence). CDR3 length equals 13 residues. The CDR3 DNA reads TGTGCCAGCAGCTCCTACCAAGGAGGGGGCTACACCTTC. Its protein is CASSSYQGGGYTF.

The rearrangement uses TRBV11-2 and TRBJ1-4; D remains ambiguous. The V end was cut by 6 bases, the J end by 3 bases, with 14 bases between. This CDR3 comprises 15 residues. Germline-derived CDR1 and CDR2 are SGHAT and FQNNGV. CDR3 residues: CASSIFGVPNEKLFF. CDR3 nucleotides: TGTGCCAGCAGTATATTCGGGGTTCCTAATGAAAAACTGTTTTTT. Full variable domain (missing parts from reference TRBV11-2 and TRBJ1-4): EAGVAQSPRYKIIEKRQSVAFWCNPISGHATLYWYQQILGQGPKLLIQFQNNGVVDDSQLPKDRFSAERLKGVDSTLKIQPAKLEDSAVYLCASSIFGVPNEKLFFGSGTQLSVL.